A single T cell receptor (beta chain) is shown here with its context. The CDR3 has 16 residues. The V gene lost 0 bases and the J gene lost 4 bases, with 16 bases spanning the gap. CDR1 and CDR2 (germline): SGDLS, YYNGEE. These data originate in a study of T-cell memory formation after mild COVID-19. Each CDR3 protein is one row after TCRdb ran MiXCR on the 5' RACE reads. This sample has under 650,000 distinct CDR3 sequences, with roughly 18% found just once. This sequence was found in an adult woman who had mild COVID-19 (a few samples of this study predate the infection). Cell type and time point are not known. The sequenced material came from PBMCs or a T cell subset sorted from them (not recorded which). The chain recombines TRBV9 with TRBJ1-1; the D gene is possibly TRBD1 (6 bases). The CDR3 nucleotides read TGTGCCAGCAGCGTAGATCGACACTCAGGGGCCACTGAAGCTTTCTTT. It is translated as CASSVDRHSGATEAFF. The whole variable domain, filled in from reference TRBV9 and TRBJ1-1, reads DSGVTQTPKHLITATGQRVTLRCSPRSGDLSVYWYQQSLDQGLQFLIQYYNGEERAKGNILERFSAQQFPDLHSELNLSSLELGDSALYFCASSVDRHSGATEAFFGQGTRLTVV.